This T cell receptor (beta chain) was recorded in a study of vaccination and CD4 T cells after COVID-19. Study as a whole: The stimulus for the cells was overlapping spike peptides derived from SARS-CoV-2, HCoV-NL63, HCoV-OC43 and HCoV-229E. Every culture used as a control got a CEFX pool, an HIV-1 Nef pool, or no peptide.

An Oncomine TCR Beta short-read assay was used to sequence the DNA from cultured CD4+ T cells. Scientists extracted genomic DNA from CD4+ T cells grown in culture. TCRdb re-called the PCR reads through MiXCR, storing one row per CDR3 protein. The sample has over 6,500 distinct CDR3 sequences, roughly 69% seen once. The germline V and J ends were trimmed by 3 bases and 2 bases, with 9 bases remaining between them. From germline, CDR1 is SGHNT and CDR2 YENEEA. The CDR3 is 14 residues long. Treatment in this sample: roughly 10-day PBMC culture with coronavirus spike peptide pools or control peptides (ViraFEST assay). With regard to this clonotype: The antigen remains undetermined.

The TCR originated in a human donor who had recovered from COVID-19. Specimen: CD4+ T cells from blood, cultured in vitro. The gene calls are TRBV11-3 and TRBJ2-3; TRBD1 is a possible D gene (6 bases). The CDR3 spells CASSLSGDTDTQYF. The CDR3 DNA follows: TGTGCCAGCAGCTTGTCAGGGGACACAGATACGCAGTATTTT. Supplemented by reference TRBV11-3 and TRBJ2-3, the full variable domain reads EAGVVQSPRYKIIEKKQPVAFWCNPISGHNTLYWYLQNLGQGPELLIRYENEEAVDDSQLPKDRFSAERLKGVDSTLKIQPAELGDSAVYLCASSLSGDTDTQYFGPGTRLTVL.